Each of the 22 T cell receptor beta chains below was sequenced from the same sample in a study of T cells after yellow fever vaccination. A single record per CDR3 protein comes from TCRdb applying MiXCR to the 5' RACE reads. The sample gives around 160,000 distinct CDR3 sequences, around 7.2% of which show up once; 2.5% to 3% is in the top ten. Sequencing was performed on CD4+ T cells sorted from PBMCs, taken 4 to 5 days after the first yellow fever vaccination. The receptors shown here come from a man between 18 and 35 years old who received the YFV17D yellow fever vaccine.

This clonotype was observed many times. V is TRBV2 and J is TRBJ2-1; D may be TRBD1 (6 bases). The V end lost 4 bases, the J end lost 1 base, and 8 bases lay between the germline ends. Germline-derived CDR1 and CDR2 are SNHLY and FYNNEI. The CDR3 is made up of 14 amino acids. Here the CDR3 DNA reads TGTGCCAGCAGTGTCAGGGGATCCTACAATGAGCAGTTCTTC. As protein: CASSVRGSYNEQFF.

This clonotype was detected only a few times. The rearrangement uses TRBV5-1 and TRBJ2-5; 7 nucleotides line up with TRBD1. This CDR3 has 14 residues. Germline V gene data show CDR1 as SGHRS and CDR2 as YFSETQ. The V segment lost 10 bases and the J segment 3 bases; nucleotides outside the gene matches: 12. The DNA for the CDR3 is TGCGCCGGACGACAGGGCGTTGGGGAAGAGACCCAGTACTTC. It specifies CAGRQGVGEETQYF.

DNA for the CDR3: TGTGCCAGCAGTACGACGACCGGAGGGGGCTATGGCTACACCTTC. Protein product: CASSTTTGGGYGYTF. The gene calls are TRBV6-1 and TRBJ1-2; a possible D gene is TRBD1 (6 bases). V was cut by 5 bases and J by 4 bases, with 17 bases left in between. The CDR3 runs 15 residues. CDR1 MNHNS and CDR2 SASEGT come from the germline V gene.

This clonotype was seen many times. The rearrangement links TRBV7-2 to TRBJ2-3; D may be TRBD1 or TRBD2 (6 bases each). This CDR3 has 14 residues. Trimming shortened V by 3 bases and J by 6 bases, and 13 bases separated the two germline ends. Germline assignment: CDR1 SGHTA and CDR2 FQGNSA. In DNA, the CDR3 is TGTGCCAGCAGCTTGGGGGGCTACGGGGATACGCAGTATTTT. It specifies CASSLGGYGDTQYF.

The chain carries TRBV6-5 and TRBJ1-1; 8 positions match TRBD1. This CDR3 spans 16 amino acids. J lost 1 base, V lost 0 bases, and 4 bases had no gene match. Germline V gives CDR1 MNHEY, CDR2 SVGAGI. The CDR3 DNA sequence: TGTGCCAGCAGTTACTCTTCCAGGGGGCAGAACACTGAAGCTTTCTTT. Encoded protein: CASSYSSRGQNTEAFF.

The table lists this clonotype with many counts. The chain combines TRBV12-3 or TRBV12-4 with TRBJ2-3; D unresolved. The CDR3 spans 13 residues. Trimming cost V 6 bases and J 4 bases, with 11 bases left between them. CDR3 sequence: CASSSDRPDTQYF. CDR3 nucleotide sequence: TGTGCCAGCAGCTCCGACCGTCCAGATACGCAGTATTTT.

This clonotype appeared many times. The rearrangement joins TRBV5-1 to TRBJ2-1, with 14 bases aligning to TRBD2. V was pared by 4 bases and J by 7 bases, with 7 bases of the junction left unmatched. From germline, CDR1 is SGHRS and CDR2 YFSETQ. This CDR3 is built from 16 residues. The chain's CDR3 is CASSLGLAGALNEQFF. The CDR3 DNA is TGCGCCAGCAGCCTGGGACTAGCGGGGGCGCTGAATGAGCAGTTCTTC.

In this sample, this clonotype turned up many times. J is TRBJ2-3 and V is TRBV5-5; the D is unclear. Germline V gene data show CDR1 as SGHKS and CDR2 as YYEKEE (reference sequence). V was shortened by 4 bases and J by 2 bases, with 14 bases between the two germline ends. There are 15 residues in the CDR3. DNA of the CDR3: TGTGCCAGCAGCGTGGGCGCGGCTGACACAGATACGCAGTATTTT. Translated, it gives CASSVGAADTDTQYF.

This clonotype was recorded at least ten times. The chain combines TRBV7-2 with TRBJ2-3; no clear D. Per germline, CDR1 SGHTA and CDR2 FQGNSA. The CDR3 totals 14 residues. Deletions cut 8 bases from V and 1 base from J, with 13 bases between. The CDR3 loop is CASRPAFGTDTQYF. The CDR3 bases are TGTGCCAGCCGCCCGGCATTCGGCACAGATACGCAGTATTTT.

CDR3 loop: CSARGGRAAISYEQYF. DNA of the CDR3: TGCAGTGCTAGAGGCGGGCGGGCAGCCATTTCTTACGAGCAGTACTTC. V and J are TRBV20-1 and TRBJ2-7, with D perhaps TRBD2 (5 bases). CDR3 length: 16 residues. V was cut by 1 base and J by 4 bases, with 20 bases left in between. Germline V lookup: CDR1 DFQATT, CDR2 SNEGSKA (reference sequence).

This clonotype occurred many times. This chain's CDR3 is CASSMGRVGEQPQHF. The CDR3 DNA sequence: TGTGCCAGTAGTATGGGAAGGGTAGGGGAACAGCCCCAGCATTTT. The chain carries TRBV19 and TRBJ1-5, with D possibly matching TRBD1 (5 bases). The CDR3 consists of 15 residues. Trimming shortened V by 3 bases and J by 7 bases, and 16 bases separated the two germline ends. Germline V CDR1 and CDR2: LNHDA, SQIVND (reference sequence).

On this clonotype itself: A read error may account for a junction end that differs from germline. The chain carries TRBV7-2 and TRBJ2-1; D is possibly TRBD2 (6 bases). Germline V gene data show CDR1 as SGHTA and CDR2 as FQGNSA. The CDR3 is made up of 16 amino acids. This CDR3 reads CASTLNRDSGHNEQFF. For the CDR3, the DNA is TGTGCCAGCACCTTAAACCGGGACTCTGGCCACAATGAGCAGTTCTTC.

This clonotype appeared many times. The DNA for the CDR3 is TGTGCCAGCAGCTTAGTTGGGGGGCTATTCGACGAGCAGTACTTC. Translation gives CASSLVGGLFDEQYF. The rearrangement joins TRBV7-2 to TRBJ2-7; possibly TRBD1 or TRBD2 for D (6 bases each). CDR1 SGHTA and CDR2 FQGNSA come from the germline V gene. The CDR3 consists of 15 residues. V was clipped by 1 base and J by 5 bases, with 15 bases between them.

The gene calls are TRBV20-1 and TRBJ2-3, with 8 bases fitting TRBD1. The V gene's germline CDR1 is DFQATT and CDR2 SNEGSKA (reference sequence). The CDR3 is 14 amino acids. The V gene end was trimmed by 6 bases and the J gene end by 6 bases; junction bases not matched to a gene: 11. CDR3 in amino acids: CSAIDPQGADTQYF. Written as DNA, the CDR3 is TGCAGTGCGATAGACCCCCAGGGGGCGGATACGCAGTATTTT.

This clonotype was recorded many times. The chain is built from TRBV9 and TRBJ1-2; D is unclear. The V and J ends lost 7 bases and 5 bases respectively, with 18 bases between them. The CDR3 is 14 residues long. Germline CDR1 SGDLS, CDR2 YYNGEE. CDR3 loop: CASGVDRDGYGYTF. The DNA for the CDR3 is TGTGCCAGCGGGGTGGACCGGGATGGATATGGCTACACCTTC. Complete variable domain (other parts from reference TRBV9 and TRBJ1-2): DSGVTQTPKHLITATGQRVTLRCSPRSGDLSVYWYQQSLDQGLQFLIQYYNGEERAKGNILERFSAQQFPDLHSELNLSSLELGDSALYFCASGVDRDGYGYTFGSGTRLTVV.

There are many counts of this clonotype. The rearrangement uses TRBV7-2 and TRBJ2-3, with D unclear. Per germline, CDR1 SGHTA and CDR2 FQGNSA. There are 15 residues in the CDR3. Trimming removed 1 base at V and 3 bases at J, with 11 bases between. The CDR3 region is CASSLGMGRTDTQYF. CDR3 DNA: TGTGCCAGCAGCTTAGGCATGGGTAGAACAGATACGCAGTATTTT.

V gene TRBV5-1 combines with J gene TRBJ2-1, with 12 bases fitting TRBD2. The CDR3 spans 19 residues. The germline V gene encodes CDR1 SGHRS and CDR2 YFSETQ. V lost 4 bases to trimming and J lost 6 bases; unmatched junction nucleotides: 17. The CDR3 bases are TGCGCCAGCAGCCCGGTTGGACTAGCGGGGAGTCGAGTGATCAATGAGCAGTTCTTC. Translated: CASSPVGLAGSRVINEQFF.

This clonotype was seen at least ten times. This chain uses TRBV15 with TRBJ1-3; D is uncertain. The germline CDR1 and CDR2 sequences are LNHNV and YYDKDF (reference sequence). The ends were cut back, 1 base at V and 0 bases at J, with 4 bases in the middle. CDR3 size: 14 residues. The CDR3 DNA follows: TGTGCCACCAGCAGAGGCTTCTCTGGAAACACCATATATTTT. This codes for CATSRGFSGNTIYF.

This clonotype was recorded many times. The V gene is TRBV20-1, the J gene TRBJ2-1; D gene ambiguous. Germline V CDR1 and CDR2: DFQATT, SNEGSKA (reference sequence). This CDR3 is 14 amino acids long. V gave up 2 bases and J gave up 8 bases, with 16 bases separating them. In DNA, the CDR3 is TGCAGTGCTAGATCCGGGCCAGTAGGGCATGAGCAGTTCTTC. Translating it yields CSARSGPVGHEQFF.

This clonotype was observed a handful of times. The chain links TRBV6-2 or TRBV6-3 to TRBJ1-5; 8 bases line up with TRBD1. The CDR3 consists of 15 residues. The trim removed 7 bases at V and 7 bases at J, leaving 12 bases unmatched. Per germline, CDR1 MNHEY and CDR2 SVGEGT. CDR3 bases: TGTGCCAGCACCAACCATGGACAGGGCAGCCAGCCCCAGCATTTT. Translating gives CASTNHGQGSQPQHF.

This clonotype was observed at least ten times. This chain links TRBV7-8 with TRBJ1-1; possibly TRBD1 for D (6 bases). This CDR3 has 14 amino acids. Germline CDR1 reads SGHVS; CDR2 reads FQNEAQ. Deletions cut 4 bases from V and 0 bases from J, with 9 bases between. This CDR3 is CASSSDRLNTEAFF. CDR3 sequence (DNA): TGTGCCAGCAGCTCCGACAGGCTGAACACTGAAGCTTTCTTT.

This clonotype was seen repeatedly, ten times or more. The V gene is TRBV11-2, the J gene TRBJ1-5; 9 bases line up with TRBD1. CDR3 size: 13 residues. Germline CDR1 SGHAT, CDR2 FQNNGV. The J segment lost 5 bases and the V segment lost 4 bases, leaving 0 bases of the junction unmatched. The CDR3 region has the DNA TGTGCCAGCAGCTGGGACAGGGATCAGCCCCAGCATTTT. This translates into CASSWDRDQPQHF. Full variable domain (outside the CDR3, taken from reference TRBV11-2 and TRBJ1-5): EAGVAQSPRYKIIEKRQSVAFWCNPISGHATLYWYQQILGQGPKLLIQFQNNGVVDDSQLPKDRFSAERLKGVDSTLKIQPAKLEDSAVYLCASSWDRDQPQHFGDGTRLSIL.